These 25 T cell receptor beta chains share one sample of origin, sequenced in a study of T cells after yellow fever vaccination. TCRdb processed the 5' RACE reads anew with MiXCR; each CDR3 protein has one entry. The sample includes 300,000 to 350,000 distinct CDR3 sequences, approximately 4% seen only once; the top ten take roughly a fifth. The source was PBMCs, collected 15 days after the yellow fever booster vaccination. Receptors originate from a man between 18 and 35 years old who received the YFV17D yellow fever vaccine.

This clonotype was detected ten times or more. This chain joins TRBV5-5 and TRBJ2-3; TRBD2 might be the D (6 bases). V was pared by 4 bases and J by 2 bases, with 17 bases between. CDR3 length: 16 amino acids. Germline V lookup: CDR1 SGHKS, CDR2 YYEKEE (reference sequence). Here the CDR3 DNA reads TGTGCCAGCAGCCCCCTGACGGGAGCCCCCACAGATACGCAGTATTTT. Translating it yields CASSPLTGAPTDTQYF.

Details on this clonotype: The junction does not match germline at one end; this may be a read error. The rearrangement joins TRBV10-3 to TRBJ1-2, with unresolved D. There are 14 residues in the CDR3. Germline CDR1 reads ENHRY; CDR2 reads SYGVKD. The CDR3 bases are TGTGCCATCTGTGAGTTGGCGGGAAACTATGGCTACACCTTC. Amino acids: CAICELAGNYGYTF.

This clonotype has at least ten counts. The V gene is TRBV7-9, the J gene TRBJ2-4; D remains ambiguous. The germline V gene encodes CDR1 SEHNR and CDR2 FQNEAQ (reference sequence). V lost 6 bases and J 10 bases, leaving 10 bases between the germline ends. The CDR3 length is 11 residues. CDR3 coding DNA: TGTGCCAGCAGTGATTCAACGATTCAGTACTTC. Protein sequence: CASSDSTIQYF.

The CDR3 sequence is CASAEATEAFF. The DNA of the CDR3 is TGTGCCAGCGCGGAGGCCACTGAAGCTTTCTTT. The chain employs TRBV2 and TRBJ1-1; D is unresolved. V dropped 8 bases and J dropped 4 bases, with 8 bases sitting between them. The CDR3 runs 11 residues. Germline V gene data show CDR1 as SNHLY and CDR2 as FYNNEI.

Only a few counts were recorded for this clonotype. This rearrangement joins TRBV28 to TRBJ1-2; 8 nucleotides agree with TRBD1. The V gene's germline CDR1 is MDHEN and CDR2 SYDVKM. This CDR3 comprises 13 residues. V was pared by 1 base and J by 7 bases, with 2 bases of the junction left unmatched. The CDR3 DNA reads TGTGCCAGCAGTTTATCAGGGGGCGTTGGCTACACCTTC. This gives the protein CASSLSGGVGYTF.

Concerning this clonotype: This sequence may be a read error, since a much larger clone differs from it by one base. This chain links TRBV15 with TRBJ2-1; D is possibly TRBD2 (7 bases). The CDR3 loop spans 16 amino acids. The germline CDR1 and CDR2 sequences are LNHNV and YYDKDF (reference sequence). In DNA form, the CDR3 reads TGTGGCACCAGCAGCTTTACCGGGACGGGGGGCGATGAGCAGTTCTTC. Its protein is CGTSSFTGTGGDEQFF.

This clonotype came up a few times. J is TRBJ1-5 and V is TRBV2, with unresolved D. The V gene lost 8 bases and the J gene lost 6 bases, with 11 bases spanning the gap. Germline V gives CDR1 SNHLY, CDR2 FYNNEI. This CDR3 comprises 12 residues. The CDR3 protein is CASGRDRQPQHF. The DNA of the CDR3 is TGTGCCAGCGGAAGGGATCGTCAGCCCCAGCATTTT.

CDR3 residues: CATSRAKDQETQYF. The CDR3 coding sequence is TGTGCCACCAGCAGAGCAAAGGACCAAGAGACCCAGTACTTC. The chain couples TRBV15 to TRBJ2-5, with D uncertain. V shed 1 base and J shed 0 bases, with 6 bases lying between them. The CDR3 length is 14 residues. The germline CDR1 and CDR2 sequences are LNHNV and YYDKDF (reference sequence).

The chain has TRBV30 and TRBJ2-7; weak D call: TRBD2 (5 bases). The CDR3 spans 14 residues. The V and J ends lost 3 bases and 3 bases respectively, with 15 bases between them. Looked up from germline, CDR1 is GTSNPN and CDR2 is SVGIG (reference sequence). CDR3 sequence reads: CAWRPPGSYYEQYF. CDR3 in DNA: TGTGCCTGGAGACCCCCGGGGTCCTACTACGAGCAGTACTTC.

This clonotype was recorded many times. The J gene is TRBJ2-1, the V gene TRBV20-1; tentatively, D is TRBD1 or TRBD2 (6 bases each). Germline V gives CDR1 DFQATT, CDR2 SNEGSKA (reference sequence). The CDR3 has 13 residues. V was pared by 3 bases and J by 7 bases, with 13 bases between. The CDR3 protein is CSARPVGGNEQFF. CDR3 coding DNA: TGCAGTGCTAGGCCGGTAGGGGGGAATGAGCAGTTCTTC.

Only a few counts were recorded for this clonotype. V usage is TRBV7-2 and J usage is TRBJ2-1, with a tentative D call TRBD1 (6 bases). Germline CDR1 is SGHTA and CDR2 is FQGNSA. The germline V and J ends were trimmed by 5 bases and 6 bases, with 17 bases remaining between them. This CDR3 comprises 15 residues. The CDR3: CASSPKGSGANEQFF. As DNA, the CDR3 is TGTGCCAGCAGCCCTAAAGGGTCAGGGGCCAATGAGCAGTTCTTC.

This clonotype appeared many times. This sequence joins TRBV12-3 or TRBV12-4 and TRBJ1-5; 10 nucleotides align to TRBD1. With 3 bases clipped from V and 7 bases from J, the junction kept 6 bases outside the gene matches. The CDR3 has 15 amino acids. DNA of the CDR3: TGTGCCAGCAGTTTCGGGACAGGGGTCGGCCAGCCCCAGCATTTT. It codes for CASSFGTGVGQPQHF.

This clonotype showed up just a few times. The rearrangement uses TRBV30 and TRBJ1-4, with unresolved D. This CDR3 spans 13 amino acids. The V and J ends lost 3 bases and 6 bases respectively, with 11 bases between them. The germline V gene encodes CDR1 GTSNPN and CDR2 SVGIG (reference sequence). The CDR3: CAWSRRADEKLFF. CDR3 in DNA: TGTGCCTGGAGCCGTCGGGCTGATGAAAAACTGTTTTTT.

This clonotype appeared many times. The chain carries TRBV5-6 and TRBJ1-5; 7 nucleotides line up with TRBD1. V shed 1 base, J shed 4 bases, and the junction held 8 bases outside the gene matches. The CDR3 contains 16 residues. The germline CDR1 and CDR2 sequences are SGHDT and YYEEEE. CDR3 loop: CASSLRRQGRNQPQHF. The CDR3 DNA reads TGTGCCAGCAGCTTGAGGCGACAGGGAAGAAATCAGCCCCAGCATTTT.

This clonotype has at least ten counts. V is TRBV4-1 and J is TRBJ2-7; D possibly corresponds to TRBD1 (6 bases). The CDR3 spans 16 residues. Trimming left V 0 bases short and J 2 bases short, with 14 bases between. In germline, CDR1 is MGHRA, CDR2 YSYEKL. Here the CDR3 DNA reads TGCGCCAGCAGCCAAGAGGCCGTGGCAGGGGCCTACGAGCAGTACGTC. Translation gives CASSQEAVAGAYEQYV.

This clonotype was counted ten times or more. The chain joins TRBV6-5 to TRBJ1-1; D is unclear. The CDR3 spans 11 residues. The V gene's germline CDR1 is MNHEY and CDR2 SVGAGI. The ends were cut back, 7 bases at V and 1 base at J, with 4 bases in the middle. The CDR3 nucleotides are TGTGCCAGCATTGCGAACACTGAAGCTTTCTTT. Encoded protein: CASIANTEAFF.

In this sample, this clonotype turned up many times. The V gene is TRBV11-2, the J gene TRBJ2-1, with 8 bases that match TRBD2. Looked up from germline, CDR1 is SGHAT and CDR2 is FQNNGV. The CDR3 has 17 amino acids. V shed 4 bases and J 5 bases; nucleotides not matched to a gene: 13. The CDR3 DNA reads TGTGCCAGCAGCTCCCGATGGGCTAGCGGGCAGAACAATGAGCAGTTCTTC. Protein: CASSSRWASGQNNEQFF. Variable domain in full (rest from reference TRBV11-2 and TRBJ2-1): EAGVAQSPRYKIIEKRQSVAFWCNPISGHATLYWYQQILGQGPKLLIQFQNNGVVDDSQLPKDRFSAERLKGVDSTLKIQPAKLEDSAVYLCASSSRWASGQNNEQFFGPGTRLTVL.

This clonotype was recorded a few times. This sequence joins TRBV6-2 or TRBV6-3 and TRBJ2-5, with TRBD1 identical over 7 bases. Germline assignment: CDR1 MNHEY and CDR2 SVGEGT. This CDR3 has 14 amino acids. Trimming removed 6 bases from V and 5 bases from J; junction bases left unmatched: 9. CDR3 DNA sequence: TGTGCCAGCAGACGGGACAGTAAGTTGGAGACCCAGTACTTC. Translating it yields CASRRDSKLETQYF.

The table lists this clonotype with many counts. The chain employs TRBV6-4 and TRBJ2-1; 10 bases agree with TRBD2. The CDR3 is 13 residues long. The V segment lost 8 bases and the J segment 4 bases; nucleotides outside the gene matches: 2. Germline V gene sequence: CDR1 MRHNA, CDR2 SNTAGT. CDR3 nucleotides: TGTGCCAGCGGAGCGGGGGGGTACAATGAGCAGTTCTTC. This codes for CASGAGGYNEQFF.

At least ten counts were recorded for this clonotype. The chain has TRBV7-9 and TRBJ1-6; no reliable D call. Germline CDR1 reads SEHNR; CDR2 reads FQNEAQ (reference sequence). V lost 4 bases and J lost 0, with 7 bases in between. CDR3 size: 15 residues. CDR3: CASSSLSSYNSPLHF. CDR3 nucleotide sequence: TGTGCCAGCAGCTCCCTGAGCTCCTATAATTCACCCCTCCACTTT.

This clonotype occurred many times. The chain couples TRBV7-2 to TRBJ1-5; TRBD1 aligns across 8 bases. Germline V gives CDR1 SGHTA, CDR2 FQGNSA. The CDR3 loop spans 14 amino acids. Unmatched junction bases numbered 6, after V lost 4 bases and J lost 7 bases. The CDR3 region has the DNA TGTGCCAGCAGCTACGACAGGGGTGGACAGCCCCAGCATTTT. Its translation: CASSYDRGGQPQHF.

CDR3 sequence: CASSFNPQGDTEAFF. CDR3 bases: TGTGCCAGCAGCTTCAACCCCCAGGGCGACACTGAAGCTTTCTTT. The rearrangement links TRBV11-1 to TRBJ1-1, with D possibly matching TRBD1 (5 bases). Between the trimmed V and J ends, which lost 3 bases and 3 bases, there was a span of 14 bases. Germline V lookup: CDR1 SGHAT, CDR2 FQDESV (reference sequence). The CDR3 length is 15 residues.

The V and J genes are TRBV7-2 and TRBJ2-1; D possibly corresponds to TRBD1 (6 bases). V was trimmed by 0 bases and J by 0 bases, leaving 18 bases between them. The CDR3 extends over 19 amino acids. Germline loops: CDR1 SGHTA, CDR2 FQGNSA. This CDR3 is CASSLARDTRKGSYNEQFF. Written as DNA, the CDR3 is TGTGCCAGCAGCTTAGCCCGGGACACGCGGAAGGGCTCCTACAATGAGCAGTTCTTC.

This sequence joins TRBV29-1 and TRBJ2-7, with D unclear. Trimming stripped 7 bases from V and 3 bases from J, with 13 bases between. CDR1 is SQVTM and CDR2 is ANQGSEA in the germline V gene. The CDR3 has 12 residues. DNA for the CDR3: TGCAGCGCCGGTCGCGGCAGCTACGAGCAGTACTTC. It yields the protein CSAGRGSYEQYF.

The chain recombines TRBV20-1 with TRBJ2-5; 9 bases line up with TRBD2. The CDR3 has 16 residues. CDR1 DFQATT and CDR2 SNEGSKA come from the germline V gene (reference sequence). Trimming cost V 1 base and J 3 bases; bases outside gene matches: 9. The CDR3, as DNA: TGCAGTGCTAGAGCTCTAGGCGGGGGGGCGGAAGAGACCCAGTACTTC. This sequence encodes CSARALGGGAEETQYF.